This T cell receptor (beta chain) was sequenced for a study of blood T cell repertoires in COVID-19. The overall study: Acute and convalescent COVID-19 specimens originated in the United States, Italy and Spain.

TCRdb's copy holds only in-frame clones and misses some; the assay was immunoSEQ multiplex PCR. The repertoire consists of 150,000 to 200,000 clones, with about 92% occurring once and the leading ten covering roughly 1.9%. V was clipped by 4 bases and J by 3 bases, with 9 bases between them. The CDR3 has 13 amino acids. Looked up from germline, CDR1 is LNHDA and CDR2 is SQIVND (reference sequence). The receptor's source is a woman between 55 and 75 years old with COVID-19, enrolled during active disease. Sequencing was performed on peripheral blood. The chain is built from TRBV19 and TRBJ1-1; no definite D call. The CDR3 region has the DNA TGTGCCAGTAGTAATACGGGAGACACTGAAGCTTTCTTT. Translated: CASSNTGDTEAFF.